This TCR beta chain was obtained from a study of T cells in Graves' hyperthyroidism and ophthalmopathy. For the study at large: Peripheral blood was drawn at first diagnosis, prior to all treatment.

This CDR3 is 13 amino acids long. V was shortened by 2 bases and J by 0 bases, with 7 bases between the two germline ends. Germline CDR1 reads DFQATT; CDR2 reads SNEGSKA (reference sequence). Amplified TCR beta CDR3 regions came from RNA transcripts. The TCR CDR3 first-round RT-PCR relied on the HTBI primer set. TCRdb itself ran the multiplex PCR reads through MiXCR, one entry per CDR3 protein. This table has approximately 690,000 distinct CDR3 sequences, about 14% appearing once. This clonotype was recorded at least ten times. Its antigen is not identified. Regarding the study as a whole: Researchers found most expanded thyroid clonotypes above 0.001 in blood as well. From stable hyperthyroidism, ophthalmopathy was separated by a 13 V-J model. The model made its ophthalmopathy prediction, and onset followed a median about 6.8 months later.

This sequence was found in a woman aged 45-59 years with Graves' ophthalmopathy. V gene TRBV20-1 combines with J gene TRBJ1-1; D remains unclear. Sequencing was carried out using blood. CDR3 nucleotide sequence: TGCAGTGCTAGACAACAAATGAACACTGAAGCTTTCTTT. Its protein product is CSARQQMNTEAFF.